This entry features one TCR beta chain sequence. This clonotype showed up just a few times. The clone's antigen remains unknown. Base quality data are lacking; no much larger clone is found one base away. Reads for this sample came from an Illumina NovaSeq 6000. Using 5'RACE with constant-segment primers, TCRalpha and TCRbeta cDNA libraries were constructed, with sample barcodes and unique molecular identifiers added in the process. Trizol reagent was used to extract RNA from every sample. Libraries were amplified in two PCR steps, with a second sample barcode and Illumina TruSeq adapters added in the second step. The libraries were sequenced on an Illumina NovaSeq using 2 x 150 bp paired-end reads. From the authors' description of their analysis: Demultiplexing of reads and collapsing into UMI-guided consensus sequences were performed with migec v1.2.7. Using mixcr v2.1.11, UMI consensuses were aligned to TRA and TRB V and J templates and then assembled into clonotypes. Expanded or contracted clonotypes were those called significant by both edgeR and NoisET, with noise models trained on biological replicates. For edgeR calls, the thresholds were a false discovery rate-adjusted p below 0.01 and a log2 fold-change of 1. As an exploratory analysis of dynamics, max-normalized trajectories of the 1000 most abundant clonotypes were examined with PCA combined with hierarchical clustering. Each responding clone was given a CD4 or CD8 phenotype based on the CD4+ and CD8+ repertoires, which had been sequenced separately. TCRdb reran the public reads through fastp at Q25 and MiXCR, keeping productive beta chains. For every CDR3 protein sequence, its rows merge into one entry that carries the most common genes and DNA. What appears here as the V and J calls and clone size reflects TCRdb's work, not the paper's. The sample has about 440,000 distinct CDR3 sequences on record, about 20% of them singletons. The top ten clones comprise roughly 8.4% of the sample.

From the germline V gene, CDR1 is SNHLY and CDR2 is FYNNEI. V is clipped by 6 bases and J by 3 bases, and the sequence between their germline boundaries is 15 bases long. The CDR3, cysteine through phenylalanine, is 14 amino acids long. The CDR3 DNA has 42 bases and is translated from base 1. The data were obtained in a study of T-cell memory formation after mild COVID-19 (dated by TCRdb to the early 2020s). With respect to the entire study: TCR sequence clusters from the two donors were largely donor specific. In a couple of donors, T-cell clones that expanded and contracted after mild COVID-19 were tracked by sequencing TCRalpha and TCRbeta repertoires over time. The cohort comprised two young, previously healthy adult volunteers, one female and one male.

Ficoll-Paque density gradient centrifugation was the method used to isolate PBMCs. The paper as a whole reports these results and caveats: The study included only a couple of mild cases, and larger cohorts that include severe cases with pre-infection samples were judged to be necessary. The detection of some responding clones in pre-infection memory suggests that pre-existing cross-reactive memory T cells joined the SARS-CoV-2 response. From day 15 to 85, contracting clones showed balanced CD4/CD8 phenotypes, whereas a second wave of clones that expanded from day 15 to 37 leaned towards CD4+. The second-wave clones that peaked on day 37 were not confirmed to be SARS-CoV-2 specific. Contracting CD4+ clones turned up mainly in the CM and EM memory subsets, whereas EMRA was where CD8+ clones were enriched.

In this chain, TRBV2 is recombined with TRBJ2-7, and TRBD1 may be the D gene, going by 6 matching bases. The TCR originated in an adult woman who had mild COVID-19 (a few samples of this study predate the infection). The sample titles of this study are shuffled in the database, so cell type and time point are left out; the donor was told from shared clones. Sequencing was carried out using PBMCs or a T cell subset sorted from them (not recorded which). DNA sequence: TGTGCCAGCAGAGATCCGGGACAATACTACGAGCAGTACTTC. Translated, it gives CASRDPGQYYEQYF.